This T cell receptor beta chain was profiled in a study of cytomegalovirus exposure and HLA in healthy donors. The study ran its PCR with 60 Vbeta and 13 Jbeta primers. Sequencing was performed with immunoSEQ multiplex PCR; in TCRdb, only in-frame clones are kept and a portion is missing. The repertoire holds more than 110,000 clones, with around three quarters as singletons. A few counts support this clone. The CDR3 consists of 16 residues. Germline V gene data show CDR1 as MGHRA and CDR2 as YSYEKL. V lost 4 bases and J 4 bases, leaving 16 bases between the germline ends. This receptor was identified in a woman aged 55 to 70 in good health and CMV-seropositive. V is TRBV4-1 and J is TRBJ1-4, with TRBD1 as a possible D gene (6 bases). The sample was PBMCs. The CDR3 is CASSRDMTGLNEKLFF. The CDR3 DNA follows: TGCGCCAGCAGCCGAGACATGACAGGACTTAATGAAAAACTGTTTTTT.